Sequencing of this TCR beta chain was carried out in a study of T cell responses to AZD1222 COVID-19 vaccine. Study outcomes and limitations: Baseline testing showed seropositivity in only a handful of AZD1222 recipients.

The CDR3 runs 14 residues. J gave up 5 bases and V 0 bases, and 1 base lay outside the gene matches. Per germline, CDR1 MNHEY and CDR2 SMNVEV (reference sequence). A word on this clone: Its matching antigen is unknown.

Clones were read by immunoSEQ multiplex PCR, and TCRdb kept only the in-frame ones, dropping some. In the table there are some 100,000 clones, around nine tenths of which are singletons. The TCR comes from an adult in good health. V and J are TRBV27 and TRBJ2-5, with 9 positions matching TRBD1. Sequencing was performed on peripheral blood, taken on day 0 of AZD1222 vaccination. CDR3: CASSLSGQGETQYF. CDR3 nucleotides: TGTGCCAGCAGTTTATCAGGACAGGGGGAGACCCAGTACTTC.